A single sample is the source of the 2 T cell receptor beta chains below, sequenced in a study of T cell responses to AZD1222 COVID-19 vaccine (dated by TCRdb to the early 2020s). The meaning of the sample's time point label: baseline before first vaccination. Libraries were built with the immunoSEQ multiplex PCR assay. As stored in TCRdb, this immuneACCESS dataset retains in-frame rearrangements with V and J assigned. A fraction of the clones does not appear; measured against another copy, unresolved V genes explain less than half of the discrepancy, and the remainder lacks a known reason. The table for this sample lists 150,000 to 200,000 clones; roughly nine tenths of them were counted only once. 1.5% of the sample is in the top ten clones. The source was peripheral blood, collected on day 0 of AZD1222 vaccination. These receptors all come from an adult in good health.

The sample holds a few counts of this clone. This chain uses TRBV12-5 with TRBJ2-1, with D perhaps matching TRBD2 (7 bases). The CDR3 is made up of 15 amino acids. Germline CDR1 reads LGHNT; CDR2 reads FRNRAP. V gave up 9 bases and J gave up 2 bases, with 17 bases separating them. The CDR3 region has the DNA TGTGCTAGCCGTCTAGGGGGGGGCCCCTACAATGAGCAGTTCTTC. Encoded protein: CASRLGGGPYNEQFF.

The chain carries TRBV7-3 and TRBJ2-2; 7 nucleotides line up with TRBD2. V lost 0 bases, J lost 3 bases, and 4 bases stayed unmatched. Germline V gene sequence: CDR1 SGHTA, CDR2 FQGTGA. The CDR3 is 16 amino acids. The CDR3 DNA is TGTGCCAGCAGCTTAACGGGTCGGGGGGACACCGGGGAGCTGTTTTTT. Its translation: CASSLTGRGDTGELFF. The full variable domain, with the rest looked up from reference TRBV7-3 and TRBJ2-2, is GAGVSQTPSNKVTEKGKYVELRCDPISGHTALYWYRQSLGQGPEFLIYFQGTGAADDSGLPNDRFFAVRPEGSVSTLKIQRTERGDSAVYLCASSLTGRGDTGELFFGEGSRLTVL.